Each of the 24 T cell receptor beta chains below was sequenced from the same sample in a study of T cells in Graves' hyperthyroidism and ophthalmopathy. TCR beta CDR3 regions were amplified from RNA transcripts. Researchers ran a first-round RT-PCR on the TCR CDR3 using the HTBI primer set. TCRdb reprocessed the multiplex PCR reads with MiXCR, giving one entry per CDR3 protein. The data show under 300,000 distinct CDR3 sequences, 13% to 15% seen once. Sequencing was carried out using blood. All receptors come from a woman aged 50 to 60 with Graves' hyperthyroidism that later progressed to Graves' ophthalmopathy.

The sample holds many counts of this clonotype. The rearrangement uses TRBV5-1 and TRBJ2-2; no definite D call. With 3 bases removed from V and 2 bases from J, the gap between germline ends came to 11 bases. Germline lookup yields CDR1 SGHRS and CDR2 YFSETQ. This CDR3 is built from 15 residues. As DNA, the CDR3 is TGCGCCAGCAGCTCGAGCGTACCCAACACCGGGGAGCTGTTTTTT. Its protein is CASSSSVPNTGELFF.

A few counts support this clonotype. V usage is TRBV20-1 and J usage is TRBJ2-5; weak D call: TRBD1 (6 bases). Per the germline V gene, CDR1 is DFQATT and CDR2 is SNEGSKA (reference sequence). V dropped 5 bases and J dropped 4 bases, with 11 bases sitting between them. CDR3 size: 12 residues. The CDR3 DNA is TGCAGTGCTCCCGGGACACGAGAGACCCAGTACTTC. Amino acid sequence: CSAPGTRETQYF.

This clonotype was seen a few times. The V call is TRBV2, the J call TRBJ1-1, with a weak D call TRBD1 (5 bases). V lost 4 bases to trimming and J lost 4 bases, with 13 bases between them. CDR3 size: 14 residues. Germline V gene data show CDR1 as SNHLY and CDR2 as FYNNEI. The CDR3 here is CASSAQGAGTEAFF. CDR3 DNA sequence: TGTGCCAGCAGTGCCCAGGGCGCGGGCACTGAAGCTTTCTTT.

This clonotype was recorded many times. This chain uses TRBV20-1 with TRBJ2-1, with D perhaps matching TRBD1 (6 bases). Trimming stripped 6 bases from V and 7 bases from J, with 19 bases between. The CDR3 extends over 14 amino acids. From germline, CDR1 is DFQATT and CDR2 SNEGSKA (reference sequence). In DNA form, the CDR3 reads TGCAGTGCCCAACGCCCGGAAAGGGGGAATGAGCAGTTCTTC. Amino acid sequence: CSAQRPERGNEQFF.

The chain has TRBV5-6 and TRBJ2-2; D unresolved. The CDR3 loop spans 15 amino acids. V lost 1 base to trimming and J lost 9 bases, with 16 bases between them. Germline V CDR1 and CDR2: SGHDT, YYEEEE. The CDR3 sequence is CASSLSRLHRWELFF. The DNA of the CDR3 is TGTGCCAGCAGCTTGTCTCGTTTACACCGGTGGGAGCTGTTTTTT.

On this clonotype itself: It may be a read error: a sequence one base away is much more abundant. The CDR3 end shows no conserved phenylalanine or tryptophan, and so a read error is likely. The CDR3 reads CASREAYEQYY. Written as DNA, the CDR3 is TGTGCCAGCAGGGAGGCCTACGAGCAGTACTAC. The chain recombines TRBV6-1 with TRBJ2-7; perhaps TRBD2 as D (5 bases). With 6 bases removed from V and 2 bases from J, the gap between germline ends came to 5 bases. CDR3 length equals 11 residues. Germline V gene sequence: CDR1 MNHNS, CDR2 SASEGT.

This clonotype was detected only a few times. CDR3 in amino acids: CATSRVGALLAKNIQYF. As DNA, the CDR3 is TGTGCCACCAGCAGGGTGGGGGCGCTTCTAGCCAAAAACATTCAGTACTTC. The chain couples TRBV15 to TRBJ2-4; D may be TRBD1 (6 bases). The germline V and J ends were trimmed by 3 bases and 0 bases, with 15 bases remaining between them. CDR3 length equals 17 residues. Germline loops: CDR1 LNHNV, CDR2 YYDKDF (reference sequence).

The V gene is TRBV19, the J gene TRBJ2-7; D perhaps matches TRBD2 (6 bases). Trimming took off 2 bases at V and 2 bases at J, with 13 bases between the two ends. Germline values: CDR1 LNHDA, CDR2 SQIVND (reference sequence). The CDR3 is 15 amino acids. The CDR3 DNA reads TGTGCCAGTAGTATACTTGCGGAGGGGCCCTACGAGCAGTACTTC. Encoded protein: CASSILAEGPYEQYF. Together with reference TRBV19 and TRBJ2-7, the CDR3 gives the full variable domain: DGGITQSPKYLFRKEGQNVTLSCEQNLNHDAMYWYRQDPGQGLRLIYYSQIVNDFQKGDIAEGYSVSREKKESFPLTVTSAQKNPTAFYLCASSILAEGPYEQYFGPGTRLTVT.

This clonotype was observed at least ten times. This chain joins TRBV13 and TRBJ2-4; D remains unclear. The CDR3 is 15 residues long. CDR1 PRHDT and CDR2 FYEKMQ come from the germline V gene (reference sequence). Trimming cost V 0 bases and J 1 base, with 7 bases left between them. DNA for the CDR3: TGTGCCAGCAGCTTAGGTCAGCTCGCCAAAAACATTCAGTACTTC. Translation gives CASSLGQLAKNIQYF. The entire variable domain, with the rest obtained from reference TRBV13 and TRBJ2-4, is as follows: AAGVIQSPRHLIKEKRETATLKCYPIPRHDTVYWYQQGPGQDPQFLISFYEKMQSDKGSIPDRFSAQQFSDYHSELNMSSLELGDSALYFCASSLGQLAKNIQYFGAGTRLSVL.

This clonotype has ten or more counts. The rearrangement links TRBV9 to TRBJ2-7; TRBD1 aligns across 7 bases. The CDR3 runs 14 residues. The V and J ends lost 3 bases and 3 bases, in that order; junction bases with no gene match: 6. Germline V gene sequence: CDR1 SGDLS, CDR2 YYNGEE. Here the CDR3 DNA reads TGTGCCAGCAGCGGGCCGGGACAGAACTACGAGCAGTACTTC. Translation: CASSGPGQNYEQYF. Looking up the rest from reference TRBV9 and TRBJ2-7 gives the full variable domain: DSGVTQTPKHLITATGQRVTLRCSPRSGDLSVYWYQQSLDQGLQFLIQYYNGEERAKGNILERFSAQQFPDLHSELNLSSLELGDSALYFCASSGPGQNYEQYFGPGTRLTVT.

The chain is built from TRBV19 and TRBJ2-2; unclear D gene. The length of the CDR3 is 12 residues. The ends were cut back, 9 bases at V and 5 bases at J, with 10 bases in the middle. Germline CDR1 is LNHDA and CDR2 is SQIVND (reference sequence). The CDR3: CASQRITGELFF. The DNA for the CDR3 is TGTGCCAGCCAACGGATAACCGGGGAGCTGTTTTTT.

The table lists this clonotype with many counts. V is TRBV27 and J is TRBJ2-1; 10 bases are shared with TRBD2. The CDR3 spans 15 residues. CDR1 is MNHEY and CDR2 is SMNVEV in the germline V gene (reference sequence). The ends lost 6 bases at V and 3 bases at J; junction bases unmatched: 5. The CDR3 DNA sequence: TGTGCCAGCAGATTCTTAGCGGGGGGCTACAATGAGCAGTTCTTC. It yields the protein CASRFLAGGYNEQFF.

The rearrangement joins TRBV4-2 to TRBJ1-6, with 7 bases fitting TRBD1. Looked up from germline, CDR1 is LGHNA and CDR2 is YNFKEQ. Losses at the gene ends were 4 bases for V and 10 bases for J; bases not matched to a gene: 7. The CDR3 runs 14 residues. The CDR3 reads CASSPLTGNSPLHF. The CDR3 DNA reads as TGTGCCAGCAGCCCCTTGACAGGGAACTCACCCCTCCACTTT.

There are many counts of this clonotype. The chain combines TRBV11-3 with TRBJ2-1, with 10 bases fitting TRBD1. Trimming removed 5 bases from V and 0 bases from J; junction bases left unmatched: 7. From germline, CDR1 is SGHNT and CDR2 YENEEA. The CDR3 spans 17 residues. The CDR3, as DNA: TGTGCCAGCAGCCCCCGGACAGGGGGAAGCTCCTACAATGAGCAGTTCTTC. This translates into CASSPRTGGSSYNEQFF.

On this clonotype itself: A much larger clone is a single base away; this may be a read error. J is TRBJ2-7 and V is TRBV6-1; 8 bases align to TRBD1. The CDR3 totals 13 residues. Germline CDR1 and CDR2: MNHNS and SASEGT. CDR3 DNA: TGTACCAGCAGTGAGGCAGGGGGCGACGAGCAGTACTTC. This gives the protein CTSSEAGGDEQYF.

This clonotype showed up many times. Written as DNA, the CDR3 is TGTGCCAGCAGAAACAGAGGGCAATTCTACGAGCAGTACTTC. The encoded protein is CASRNRGQFYEQYF. The gene calls are TRBV27 and TRBJ2-7; TRBD2 might be the D (5 bases). CDR1 is MNHEY and CDR2 is SMNVEV in the germline V gene (reference sequence). This CDR3 has 14 amino acids. V dropped 6 bases and J dropped 3 bases, with 15 bases sitting between them.

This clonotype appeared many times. CDR3 region: CASRGAGVNTGELFF. CDR3 nucleotides: TGTGCCAGCAGGGGAGCGGGAGTAAACACCGGGGAGCTGTTTTTT. The chain employs TRBV12-3 or TRBV12-4 and TRBJ2-2, with 8 nucleotides matching TRBD2. CDR3 length: 15 amino acids. V shed 6 bases and J 2 bases; nucleotides not matched to a gene: 5.

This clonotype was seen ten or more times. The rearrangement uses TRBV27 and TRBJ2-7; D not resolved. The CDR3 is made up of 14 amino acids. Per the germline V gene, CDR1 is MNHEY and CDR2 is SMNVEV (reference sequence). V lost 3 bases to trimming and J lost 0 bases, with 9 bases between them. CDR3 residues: CASSFKASSYEQYF. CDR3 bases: TGTGCCAGCAGTTTTAAGGCGAGCTCCTACGAGCAGTACTTC.

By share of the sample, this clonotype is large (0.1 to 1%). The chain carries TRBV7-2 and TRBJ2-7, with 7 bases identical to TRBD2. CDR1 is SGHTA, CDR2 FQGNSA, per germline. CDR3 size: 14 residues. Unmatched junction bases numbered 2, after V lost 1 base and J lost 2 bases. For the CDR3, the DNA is TGTGCCAGCAGCTTAGGCGGGGGAACCTACGAGCAGTACTTC. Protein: CASSLGGGTYEQYF.

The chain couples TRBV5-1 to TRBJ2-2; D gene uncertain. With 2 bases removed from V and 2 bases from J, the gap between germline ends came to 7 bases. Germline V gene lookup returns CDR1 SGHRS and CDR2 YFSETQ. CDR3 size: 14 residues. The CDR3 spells CASSFAVNTGELFF. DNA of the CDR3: TGCGCCAGCAGCTTTGCGGTAAACACCGGGGAGCTGTTTTTT.

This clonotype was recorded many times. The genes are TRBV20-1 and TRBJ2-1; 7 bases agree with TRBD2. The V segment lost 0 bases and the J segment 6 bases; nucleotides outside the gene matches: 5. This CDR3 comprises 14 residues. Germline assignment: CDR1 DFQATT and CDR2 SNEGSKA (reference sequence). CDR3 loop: CSARDAGDVNEQFF. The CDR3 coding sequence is TGCAGTGCTAGAGATGCGGGAGACGTCAATGAGCAGTTCTTC.

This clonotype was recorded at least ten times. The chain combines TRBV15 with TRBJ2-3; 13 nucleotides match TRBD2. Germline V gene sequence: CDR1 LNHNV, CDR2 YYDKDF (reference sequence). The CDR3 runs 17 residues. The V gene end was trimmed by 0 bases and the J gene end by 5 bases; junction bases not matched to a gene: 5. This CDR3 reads CATSRDVRTSGRDTQYF. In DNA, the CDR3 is TGTGCCACCAGCAGAGATGTCCGGACTAGCGGGAGAGATACGCAGTATTTT. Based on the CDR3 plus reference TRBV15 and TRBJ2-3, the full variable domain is DAMVIQNPRYQVTQFGKPVTLSCSQTLNHNVMYWYQQKSSQAPKLLFHYYDKDFNNEADTPDNFQSRRPNTSFCFLDIRSPGLGDTAMYLCATSRDVRTSGRDTQYFGPGTRLTVL.

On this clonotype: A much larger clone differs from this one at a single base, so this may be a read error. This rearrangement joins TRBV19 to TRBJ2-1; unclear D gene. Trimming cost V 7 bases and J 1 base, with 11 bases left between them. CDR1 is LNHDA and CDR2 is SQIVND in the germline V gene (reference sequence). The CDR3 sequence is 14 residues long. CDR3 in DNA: TGTGCCAGTACCTCTCATGCGTCCTACAATGAGCAGTTCTTC. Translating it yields CASTSHASYNEQFF.

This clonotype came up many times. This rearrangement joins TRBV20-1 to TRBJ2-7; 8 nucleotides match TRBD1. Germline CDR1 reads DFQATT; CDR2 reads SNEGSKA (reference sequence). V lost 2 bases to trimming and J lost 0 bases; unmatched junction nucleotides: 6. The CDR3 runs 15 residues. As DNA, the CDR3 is TGCAGTGCTAGATCCGGACAGGGCCTCTCCTACGAGCAGTACTTC. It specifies CSARSGQGLSYEQYF.